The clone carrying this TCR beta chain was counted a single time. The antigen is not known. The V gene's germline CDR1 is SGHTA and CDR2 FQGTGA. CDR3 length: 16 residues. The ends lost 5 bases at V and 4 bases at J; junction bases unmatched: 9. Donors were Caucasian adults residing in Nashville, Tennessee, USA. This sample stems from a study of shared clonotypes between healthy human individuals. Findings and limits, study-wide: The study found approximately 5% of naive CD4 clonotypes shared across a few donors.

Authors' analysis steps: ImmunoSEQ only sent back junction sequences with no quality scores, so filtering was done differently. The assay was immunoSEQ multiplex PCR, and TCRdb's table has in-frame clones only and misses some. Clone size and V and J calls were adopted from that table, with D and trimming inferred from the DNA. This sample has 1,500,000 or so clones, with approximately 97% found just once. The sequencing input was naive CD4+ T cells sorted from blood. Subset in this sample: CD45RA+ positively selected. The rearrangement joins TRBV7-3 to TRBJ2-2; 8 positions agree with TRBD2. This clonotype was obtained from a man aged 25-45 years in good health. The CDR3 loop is CASSVPRGGTTGELFF. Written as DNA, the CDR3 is TGTGCCAGCAGCGTCCCCCGGGGGGGCACCACCGGGGAGCTGTTTTTT.